This paragraph covers one TCR beta chain sequence. Its cognate antigen is unknown. The PCR ran on 60 Vbeta and 13 Jbeta primers. Sequenced by immunoSEQ multiplex PCR; TCRdb stores in-frame clones only, minus some. Here the sample spans about 120,000 clones, around 85% being singletons. The sample belongs to a study of cytomegalovirus exposure and HLA in healthy donors. Overall study context: Unique TCRs from HLA-typed donors, 75 million to 100 million of them, were held in an early data release. Broader study findings: Researchers catalogued about 160 TCR beta chains as cytomegalovirus-associated. In a later analysis, HLA-C alleles had the fewest associated TCRs, DRB1 alleles the most.

Input material: PBMCs. This TCR derives from a man between 18 and 35 years old in good health and CMV-seropositive.

The CDR3 spells CASSLAGFHYYGYTF. The CDR3 DNA follows: TGTGCCAGCAGCTTAGCAGGATTCCACTATTATGGCTACACCTTC. The chain employs TRBV7-9 and TRBJ1-2, with no clear D. Per germline, CDR1 SEHNR and CDR2 FQNEAQ (reference sequence). V was clipped by 0 bases and J by 5 bases, with 13 bases between them. There are 15 residues in the CDR3.